One sample yielded the 16 T cell receptor beta chains listed below, sequenced in a study of CD8+CD57+ T cells in acquired aplastic anemia. The study profiled TCR beta VDJ and CDR3 using genomic DNA as template. TCRdb passed the reads through MiXCR, listing each CDR3 protein once. The table lists some 200,000 distinct CDR3 sequences, around 63% of them singletons, with less than 30% in the top ten. The sample comprised sorted CD4+, CD8+, or CD8+CD57+ T cells (not recorded which) from PBMCs. The source of these receptors is a human donor in good health.

This clonotype was observed a few times. The V and J genes are TRBV9 and TRBJ2-7, with 10 positions matching TRBD1. The germline gives CDR1 SGDLS, CDR2 YYNGEE. With 6 bases clipped from V and 2 bases from J, the junction kept 5 bases outside the gene matches. The CDR3 covers 14 residues. The CDR3 protein is CASNGQGEPYEQYF. The CDR3, as DNA: TGTGCCAGCAATGGACAGGGGGAACCCTACGAGCAGTACTTC.

The genes are TRBV7-9 and TRBJ2-1; D is undetermined. Trimming pared 5 bases from V and 8 bases from J, leaving 10 bases between. CDR1 is SEHNR, CDR2 FQNEAQ, per germline (reference sequence). The CDR3 spans 12 residues. CDR3 nucleotides: TGTGCCAGCAGCACGGCTTGGGATGAGCAGTTCTTC. Translated, it gives CASSTAWDEQFF.

The chain employs TRBV2 and TRBJ2-7; 8 nucleotides agree with TRBD1. V gave up 5 bases and J gave up 2 bases; unmatched junction bases: 11. This CDR3 contains 16 residues. Germline V gene data show CDR1 as SNHLY and CDR2 as FYNNEI. The CDR3 sequence: CASSYSLDRGTYEQYF. CDR3 nucleotide sequence: TGTGCCAGCAGTTACTCACTCGACAGGGGAACCTACGAGCAGTACTTC.

The V and J genes are TRBV10-1 and TRBJ2-3; tentatively, D is TRBD1 (6 bases). CDR3 length: 14 amino acids. V was trimmed by 2 bases and J by 4 bases, leaving 10 bases between them. In germline, CDR1 is WNHNN, CDR2 SYGVQD (reference sequence). The CDR3 DNA reads as TGCGCCAGCAGTGAGACAGGGTCGGCAGATACGCAGTATTTT. This encodes CASSETGSADTQYF.

This clonotype was detected only once. A much larger clone lies one base from this, so it may be a read error. V is TRBV13 and J is TRBJ2-3; D gene unclear. Germline CDR1 and CDR2: PRHDT and FYEKMQ (reference sequence). Trimming took 4 bases from V and 1 from J, leaving 12 bases between them. This CDR3 comprises 15 residues. CDR3 sequence (DNA): TGTGCCAGCAGCTCGACCGCAAGGGGCACAGATACGCAGTATTTT. The encoded protein is CASSSTARGTDTQYF.

This clonotype has more than one count but fewer than ten. The V gene is TRBV29-1, the J gene TRBJ1-1; no firm D call. V was cut by 6 bases and J by 1 base, with 18 bases left in between. The CDR3 loop spans 15 amino acids. The germline V gene encodes CDR1 SQVTM and CDR2 ANQGSEA. The CDR3 nucleotides are TGCAGCGTGGTGTGGATTTGGGCTCAGAACACTGAAGCTTTCTTT. Protein: CSVVWIWAQNTEAFF.

This clonotype was seen more than once but under ten times. This rearrangement joins TRBV2 to TRBJ1-2; D not certain. This CDR3 comprises 13 residues. Trimming pared 1 base from V and 1 base from J, leaving 4 bases between. Germline CDR1 SNHLY, CDR2 FYNNEI. The DNA for the CDR3 is TGTGCCAGCAGTGAAGGGGATAACTATGGCTACACCTTC. Its protein is CASSEGDNYGYTF.

The V gene is TRBV9, the J gene TRBJ2-3; D is possibly TRBD2 (6 bases). Trimming removed 0 bases at V and 2 bases at J, with 10 bases between. CDR3 length: 15 amino acids. Germline V gene sequence: CDR1 SGDLS, CDR2 YYNGEE. For the CDR3, the DNA is TGTGCCAGCAGCGTAGTTGCTAGCGCCACAGATACGCAGTATTTT. Amino acids: CASSVVASATDTQYF.

As to this clonotype: Its ends do not fully match the called genes, so a read error is possible. V is TRBV7-8 and J is TRBJ1-5, with TRBD1 matching 9 bases. CDR1 and CDR2 (germline): SGHVS, FQNEAQ. The CDR3 consists of 16 residues. The CDR3 loop is CASSRTGGMSNQHQLF. The CDR3 region has the DNA TGTGCCAGCAGCAGAACAGGGGGCATGAGCAATCAGCACCAGCTTTTT.

This clonotype was observed at least ten times. As DNA, the CDR3 is TGTGCCAGCAGCGTAGGGTACTATCAAGAGACCCAGTACTTC. Its translation: CASSVGYYQETQYF. This chain links TRBV9 with TRBJ2-5, with D uncertain. This CDR3 spans 14 amino acids. Germline V lookup: CDR1 SGDLS, CDR2 YYNGEE. With 0 bases removed from V and 2 bases from J, the gap between germline ends came to 8 bases. The variable domain in full, with the rest retrieved from reference TRBV9 and TRBJ2-5, is DSGVTQTPKHLITATGQRVTLRCSPRSGDLSVYWYQQSLDQGLQFLIQYYNGEERAKGNILERFSAQQFPDLHSELNLSSLELGDSALYFCASSVGYYQETQYFGPGTRLLVL.

Comment on this clonotype: This may stem from a read error, because a much larger clone lies one nucleotide away. The V call is TRBV4-1, the J call TRBJ2-1; D is possibly TRBD1 (6 bases). The CDR3 spans 15 residues. Germline V gives CDR1 MGHRA, CDR2 YSYEKL. CDR3 in DNA: TGCGCCAGCAGCCGAATGGGGACCTGGGACAATGAGCAGTCCTTC. Protein sequence: CASSRMGTWDNEQSF.

The chain recombines TRBV7-3 with TRBJ1-1; 7 nucleotides agree with TRBD1. The V gene end was trimmed by 3 bases and the J gene end by 6 bases; junction bases not matched to a gene: 13. Germline values: CDR1 SGHTA, CDR2 FQGTGA. The CDR3 is made up of 16 amino acids. CDR3 amino acids: CASSFYPGQPISEAFF. The CDR3 DNA sequence: TGTGCCAGCAGCTTCTACCCGGGACAGCCTATTTCTGAAGCTTTCTTT.

This clonotype appeared many times. The genes are TRBV7-9 and TRBJ2-6; TRBD1 matches 7 bases. The germline gives CDR1 SEHNR, CDR2 FQNEAQ (reference sequence). This CDR3 spans 17 amino acids. The junction had 9 bases not matched to a gene; V was cut back by 7 bases and J by 0 bases. CDR3 coding DNA: TGTGCCAGCACCAAACAGGGGCAATTCTCTGGGGCCAACGTCCTGACTTTC. It encodes CASTKQGQFSGANVLTF.

V usage is TRBV19 and J usage is TRBJ2-1; no clear D gene. Deletions cut 3 bases from V and 5 bases from J, with 5 bases between. The CDR3 loop spans 12 amino acids. CDR1 is LNHDA and CDR2 is SQIVND in the germline V gene (reference sequence). The DNA of the CDR3 is TGTGCCAGTAGTATCCCAAACAATGAGCAGTTCTTC. It specifies CASSIPNNEQFF.

Notes on this clonotype: The junction and the germline gene differ at one end; a read error may be behind it. This chain connects TRBV29-1 to TRBJ2-2, with D perhaps TRBD1 or TRBD2 (6 bases each). Germline values: CDR1 SQVTM, CDR2 ANQGSEA. This CDR3 contains 11 residues. The CDR3 sequence: CSVGGAGELSF. For the CDR3, the DNA is TGCAGCGTTGGGGGGGCCGGGGAGCTGTCTTTT.

This clonotype was recorded many times. V and J are TRBV24-1 and TRBJ1-2; D is ambiguous. CDR3 length equals 11 residues. The V gene lost 1 base and the J gene lost 8 bases, with 4 bases spanning the gap. Germline V gives CDR1 KGHDR, CDR2 SFDVKD. The CDR3 spells CATSDFSGYTF. CDR3 in DNA: TGTGCCACCAGTGATTTCAGCGGCTACACCTTC.